This entry lists 7 T cell receptor beta chains sequenced from one sample in a study of shared clonotypes between healthy human individuals. Method: immunoSEQ multiplex PCR; TCRdb's copy keeps in-frame clones and lacks some. The sample holds roughly 320,000 clones; 87% are singletons and the top ten take about 16%. Sample: memory CD8+ T cells sorted from blood. Subset denoted: CD45RO+ cells pooled with CCR7-negative TemRA cells. The receptor source for this set is a young man in good health.

This chain uses TRBV11-2 with TRBJ2-3; TRBD2 matches 8 bases. The V gene end was trimmed by 3 bases and the J gene end by 6 bases; junction bases not matched to a gene: 17. The CDR3 extends over 18 amino acids. Germline CDR1 and CDR2: SGHAT and FQNNGV. Written as DNA, the CDR3 is TGTGCCAGCAGCTTCCCGTTAGGTAGCGGGGCCTTGACGGATACGCAGTATTTT. Protein product: CASSFPLGSGALTDTQYF.

The chain combines TRBV7-9 with TRBJ1-1; D is uncertain. Per the germline V gene, CDR1 is SEHNR and CDR2 is FQNEAQ (reference sequence). The CDR3 length is 15 residues. Between the trimmed V and J ends, which lost 1 base and 0 bases, there was a span of 9 bases. In DNA, the CDR3 is TGTGCCAGCAGCTTAGGAAGTCAGTTGAACACTGAAGCTTTCTTT. It yields the protein CASSLGSQLNTEAFF.

This chain uses TRBV5-1 with TRBJ1-6; TRBD1 might be the D (6 bases). The germline V and J ends were trimmed by 4 bases and 0 bases, with 17 bases remaining between them. The CDR3 sequence is 18 residues long. Germline V gives CDR1 SGHRS, CDR2 YFSETQ. The DNA of the CDR3 is TGCGCCAGCAGCCCCCGGCGACAGGCCCGCTCCTATAATTCACCCCTCCACTTT. This codes for CASSPRRQARSYNSPLHF.

In this sample, this clone turned up a few times. The CDR3 sequence: CASSRRPSTDTQYF. The CDR3 region has the DNA TGTGCCAGCAGTCGCCGACCGTCCACAGATACGCAGTATTTT. The chain combines TRBV27 with TRBJ2-3; unclear D gene. Trimming took off 5 bases at V and 2 bases at J, with 11 bases between the two ends. CDR1 is MNHEY and CDR2 is SMNVEV in the germline V gene (reference sequence). This CDR3 spans 14 amino acids.

The chain has TRBV7-8 and TRBJ1-1; D call uncertain. CDR1 and CDR2 from the germline V gene are SGHVS and FQNEAQ. Trimming shortened V by 3 bases and J by 3 bases, and 5 bases separated the two germline ends. There are 12 residues in the CDR3. CDR3 sequence: CASSFPDTEAFF. The CDR3 nucleotides are TGTGCCAGCAGCTTCCCCGACACTGAAGCTTTCTTT.

J is TRBJ2-1 and V is TRBV6-1; 8 bases line up with TRBD2. There are 13 residues in the CDR3. Germline trimming cut 8 bases from V and 6 bases from J; bases unmatched to any gene: 6. Germline V gives CDR1 MNHNS, CDR2 SASEGT. CDR3 DNA sequence: TGTGCCAGCCGACCGGGGGGGGGCAATGAGCAGTTCTTC. It codes for CASRPGGGNEQFF.

This chain joins TRBV12-5 and TRBJ1-1, with D unresolved. CDR1 and CDR2 from the germline V gene are LGHNT and FRNRAP. V lost 1 base and J 1 base, leaving 4 bases between the germline ends. The CDR3 loop spans 13 amino acids. CDR3 in amino acids: CASGLGTNTEAFF. For the CDR3, the DNA is TGTGCTAGTGGTTTGGGAACGAACACTGAAGCTTTCTTT.